The rows below give T cell receptor beta chains drawn from one sample of a study of OX40 agonist ivuxolimab in advanced cancers. The protocol was immunoSEQ multiplex PCR, while the TCRdb copy is restricted to in-frame clones and leaves out a portion. The sample includes roughly 70,000 clones, around 85% of them seen just once. The sample consisted of CD4+ or CD8+ T cells sorted from blood, taken in a trial of the OX40 agonist ivuxolimab. The receptors were sampled from an adult with an advanced solid tumor such as melanoma, head and neck, liver or kidney cancer. Both conserved end residues are part of each CDR3. The order of the fields is V gene, J gene, clone size, D gene, CDR3 protein, CDR3 DNA. The D gene is left open where the match is weak. Size is stated for part of the rows, as once, few or many counts, or as a class when the clone is expanded.

TRBV11-3	TRBJ1-6	.	TRBD1	CASSLDGTVDSPLHF	TGTGCCAGCAGCTTAGACGGGACAGTGGATTCACCCCTCCACTTT
TRBV5-1	TRBJ1-2	.	TRBD1	CASSPRQGLNYGYTF	TGCGCCAGCAGCCCGAGACAGGGTCTGAATTACGGCTACACCTTC
TRBV27	TRBJ2-7	.	.	CASSSSPPGQYF	TGTGCCAGCAGTTCTAGTCCCCCAGGCCAGTACTTC
TRBV6-5	TRBJ1-4	.	.	CASSYSFTTNEKLFF	TGTGCCAGCAGTTACTCTTTTACAACTAATGAAAAACTGTTTTTT
TRBV14	TRBJ2-7	.	.	CASSQKIWYPAYEQYF	TGTGCCAGCAGCCAGAAAATTTGGTACCCGGCCTACGAGCAGTACTTC
TRBV5-1	TRBJ2-2	.	.	CASSQDRSNTGELFF	TGCGCCAGCAGCCAGGACAGATCGAACACCGGGGAGCTGTTTTTT
TRBV2	TRBJ1-1	.	.	CASAPTGGGTEAFF	TGTGCCAGCGCTCCGACGGGGGGAGGAACTGAAGCTTTCTTT
TRBV28	TRBJ2-1	once	.	CASIGGVEQFF	TGTGCCAGCATTGGGGGAGTTGAGCAGTTCTTC
TRBV19	TRBJ2-2	once	TRBD1	CASSIGQGAGELFF	TGTGCCAGTAGTATAGGACAGGGGGCTGGGGAGCTGTTTTTT
TRBV10-3	TRBJ1-2	.	TRBD1	CAISEDRGERINYGYTF	TGTGCCATCAGTGAAGACAGGGGGGAGCGAATTAACTATGGCTACACCTTC